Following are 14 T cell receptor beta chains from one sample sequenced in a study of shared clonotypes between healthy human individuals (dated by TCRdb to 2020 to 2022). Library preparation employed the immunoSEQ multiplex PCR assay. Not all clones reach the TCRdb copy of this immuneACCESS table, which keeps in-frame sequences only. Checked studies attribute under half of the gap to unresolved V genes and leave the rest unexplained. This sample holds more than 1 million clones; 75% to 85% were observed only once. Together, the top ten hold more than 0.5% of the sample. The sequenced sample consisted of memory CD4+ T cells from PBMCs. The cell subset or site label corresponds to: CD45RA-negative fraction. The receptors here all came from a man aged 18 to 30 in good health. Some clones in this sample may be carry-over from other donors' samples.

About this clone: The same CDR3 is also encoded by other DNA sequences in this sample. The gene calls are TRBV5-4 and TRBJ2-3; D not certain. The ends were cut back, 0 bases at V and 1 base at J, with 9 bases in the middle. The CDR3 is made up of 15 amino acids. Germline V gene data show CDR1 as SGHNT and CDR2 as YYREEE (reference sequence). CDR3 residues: CASSLGGAGTDTQYF. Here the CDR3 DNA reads TGTGCCAGCAGCTTGGGAGGTGCGGGCACAGATACGCAGTATTTT.

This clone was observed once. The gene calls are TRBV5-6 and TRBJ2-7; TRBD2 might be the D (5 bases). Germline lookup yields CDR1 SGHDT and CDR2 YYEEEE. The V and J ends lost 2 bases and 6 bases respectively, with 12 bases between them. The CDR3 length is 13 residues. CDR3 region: CASSFRGMSEQYF. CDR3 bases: TGTGCCAGCAGCTTCAGAGGGATGAGCGAGCAGTACTTC.

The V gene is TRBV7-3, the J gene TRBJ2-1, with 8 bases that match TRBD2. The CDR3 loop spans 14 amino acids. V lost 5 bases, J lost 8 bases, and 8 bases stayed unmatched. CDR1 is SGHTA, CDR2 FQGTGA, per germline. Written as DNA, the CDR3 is TGTGCCAGCAGCCGGAGCGGGAGTTGGGATGAGCAGTTCTTC. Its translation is CASSRSGSWDEQFF.

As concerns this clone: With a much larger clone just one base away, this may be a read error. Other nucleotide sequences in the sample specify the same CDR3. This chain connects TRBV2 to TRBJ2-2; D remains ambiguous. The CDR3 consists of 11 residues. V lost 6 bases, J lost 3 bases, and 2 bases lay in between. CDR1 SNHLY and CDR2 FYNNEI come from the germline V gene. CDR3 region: CASSYTGELFF. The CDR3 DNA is TGTGCCAGCAGCTACACCGGGGAGCTGTTTTTT.

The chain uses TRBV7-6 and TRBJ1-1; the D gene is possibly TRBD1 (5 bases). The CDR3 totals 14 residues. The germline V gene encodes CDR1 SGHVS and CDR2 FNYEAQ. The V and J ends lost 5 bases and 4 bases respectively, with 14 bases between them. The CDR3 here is CASSPLRGRTEAFF. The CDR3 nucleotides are TGTGCCAGCAGCCCTTTACGGGGACGCACTGAAGCTTTCTTT.

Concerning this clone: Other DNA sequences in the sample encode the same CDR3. The CDR3 spells CASSLVGAETQYF. CDR3 bases: TGTGCCAGCAGCTTAGTAGGGGCCGAGACCCAGTACTTC. V gene TRBV5-4 combines with J gene TRBJ2-5; possibly TRBD1 for D (5 bases). Trimming took off 2 bases at V and 5 bases at J, with 10 bases between the two ends. This CDR3 has 13 amino acids. From germline, CDR1 is SGHNT and CDR2 YYREEE (reference sequence).

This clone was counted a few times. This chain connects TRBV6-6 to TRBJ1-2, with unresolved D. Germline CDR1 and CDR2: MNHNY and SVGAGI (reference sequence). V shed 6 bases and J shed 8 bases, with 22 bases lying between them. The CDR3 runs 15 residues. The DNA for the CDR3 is TGTGCCAGCAGCTCGACCCTCGAGGTGCCCCGGGGCTACACCTTC. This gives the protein CASSSTLEVPRGYTF.

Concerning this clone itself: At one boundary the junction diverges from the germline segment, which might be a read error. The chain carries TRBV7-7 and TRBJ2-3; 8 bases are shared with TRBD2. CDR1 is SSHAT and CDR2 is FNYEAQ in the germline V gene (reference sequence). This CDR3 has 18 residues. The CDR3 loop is CASSLGPAGGPSTYTQYF. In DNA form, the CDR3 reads TGTGCCAGCAGCTTAGGCCCCGCGGGAGGACCTAGCACATATACGCAGTATTTT.

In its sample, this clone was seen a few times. As DNA, the CDR3 is TGTGCCATCAGTGAGTCAAACGGAAGGGGCTACACCTTC. Residues: CAISESNGRGYTF. V and J are TRBV10-3 and TRBJ1-2; D remains unclear. Trimming removed 0 bases from V and 8 bases from J, with 10 bases in between. This CDR3 contains 13 residues. CDR1 is ENHRY and CDR2 is SYGVKD in the germline V gene.

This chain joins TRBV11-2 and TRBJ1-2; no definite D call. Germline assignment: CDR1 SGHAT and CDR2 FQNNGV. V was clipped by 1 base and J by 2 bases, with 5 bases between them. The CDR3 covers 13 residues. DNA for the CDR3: TGTGCCAGCAGCTTAGCTGGGAACTATGGCTACACCTTC. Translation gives CASSLAGNYGYTF.

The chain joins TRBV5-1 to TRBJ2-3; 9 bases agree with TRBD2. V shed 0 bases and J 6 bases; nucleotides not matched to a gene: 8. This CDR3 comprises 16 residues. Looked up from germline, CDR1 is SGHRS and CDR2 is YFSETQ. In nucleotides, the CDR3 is TGCGCCAGCAGCTTGGCCGGGCCTAGCGGGAAGGATACGCAGTATTTT. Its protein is CASSLAGPSGKDTQYF. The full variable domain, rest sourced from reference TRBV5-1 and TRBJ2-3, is KAGVTQTPRYLIKTRGQQVTLSCSPISGHRSVSWYQQTPGQGLQFLFEYFSETQRNKGNFPGRFSGRQFSNSRSEMNVSTLELGDSALYLCASSLAGPSGKDTQYFGPGTRLTVL.

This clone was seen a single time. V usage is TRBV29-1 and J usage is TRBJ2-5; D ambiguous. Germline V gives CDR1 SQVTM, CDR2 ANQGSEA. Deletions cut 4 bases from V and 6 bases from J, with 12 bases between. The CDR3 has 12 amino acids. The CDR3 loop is CSVGTGRQTQYF. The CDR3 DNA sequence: TGCAGCGTTGGAACCGGACGGCAGACCCAGTACTTC.

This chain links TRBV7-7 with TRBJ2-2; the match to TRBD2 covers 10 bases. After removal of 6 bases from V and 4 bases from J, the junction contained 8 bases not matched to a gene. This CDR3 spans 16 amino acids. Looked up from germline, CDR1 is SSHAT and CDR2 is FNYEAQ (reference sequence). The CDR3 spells CASSTLAGARTGELFF. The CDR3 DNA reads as TGTGCCAGCAGTACTCTAGCGGGAGCGCGCACCGGGGAGCTGTTTTTT.

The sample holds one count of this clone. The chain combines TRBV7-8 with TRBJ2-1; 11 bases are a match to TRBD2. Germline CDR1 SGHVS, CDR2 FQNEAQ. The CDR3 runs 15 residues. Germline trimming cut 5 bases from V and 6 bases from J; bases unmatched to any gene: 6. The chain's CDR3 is CASSIPGLAANEQFF. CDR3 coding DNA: TGTGCCAGCAGCATCCCGGGACTAGCGGCCAATGAGCAGTTCTTC. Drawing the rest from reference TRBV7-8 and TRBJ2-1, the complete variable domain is GAGVSQSPRYKVAKRGQDVALRCDPISGHVSLFWYQQALGQGPEFLTYFQNEAQLDKSGLPSDRFFAERPEGSVSTLKIQRTQQEDSAVYLCASSIPGLAANEQFFGPGTRLTVL.